The present T cell receptor (beta chain) was sequenced within a study of technical replicates of blood from several donors. The CDR3 sequence is 16 residues long. Measured with immunoSEQ multiplex PCR; TCRdb has only the in-frame clones, and not every one. This sample has 100,000 or so clones, with nearly 97% found just once. The sequenced sample consisted of T cells isolated from PBMCs. V gene TRBV1 combines with J gene TRBJ2-2; the table names TRBD1, a call not compared with the DNA. TRBV1 constitutes a pseudogene. This clonotype was obtained from a human donor in good health. The chain's CDR3 is CTSSQGAQVAPGELFF. For the CDR3, the DNA is TGCACCAGCAGCCAAGGGGCCCAGGTGGCACCCGGGGAGCTGTTTTTT.